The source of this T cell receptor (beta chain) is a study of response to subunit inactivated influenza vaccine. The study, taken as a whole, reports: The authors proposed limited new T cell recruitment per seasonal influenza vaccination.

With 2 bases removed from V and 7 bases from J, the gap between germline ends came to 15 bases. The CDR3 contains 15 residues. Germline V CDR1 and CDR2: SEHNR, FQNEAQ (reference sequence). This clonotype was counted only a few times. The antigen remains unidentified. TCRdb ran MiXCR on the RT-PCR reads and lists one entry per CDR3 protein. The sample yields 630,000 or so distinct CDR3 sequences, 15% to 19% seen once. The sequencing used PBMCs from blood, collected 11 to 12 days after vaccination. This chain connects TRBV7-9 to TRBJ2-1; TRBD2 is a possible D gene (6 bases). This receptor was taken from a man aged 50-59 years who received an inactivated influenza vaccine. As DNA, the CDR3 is TGTGCCAGCAGCTTATGGACTACCATGGGGAATGAGCAGTTCTTC. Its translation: CASSLWTTMGNEQFF.